Shown below are 25 T cell receptor beta chains from a single sample sequenced in a study of low-dose radiotherapy and immunotherapy resistance in tumors. With TRAV- and TRBV-specific primers, first-strand cDNA was made, covering the alpha and beta chains. Both a constant-region primer and a V-primer adapter served to amplify TCRs across roughly 21 PCR cycles. TCRdb re-called the reads through MiXCR, storing one row per CDR3 protein. In the table there are 65,000 to 95,000 distinct CDR3 sequences, about 20% of which are singletons. Time point reported: before trial treatment. The sample here was PBMCs, taken before treatment. These receptors came from a male donor with prostate cancer.

This clonotype occurred many times. The rearrangement joins TRBV7-6 to TRBJ2-1; possibly TRBD2 for D (5 bases). Trimming took 4 bases from V and 4 from J, leaving 14 bases between them. This CDR3 has 15 residues. Looked up from germline, CDR1 is SGHVS and CDR2 is FNYEAQ. The CDR3 sequence: CASSSLSGAYNEQFF. CDR3 DNA: TGTGCCAGCAGCTCCTTAAGCGGAGCTTACAATGAGCAGTTCTTC.

This clonotype was picked up a small number of times. The chain is built from TRBV12-3 or TRBV12-4 and TRBJ1-6; possibly TRBD1 for D (5 bases). Trimming took 3 bases from V and 11 from J, leaving 14 bases between them. The CDR3 extends over 14 amino acids. The CDR3 region is CASSFSQGDTPLHF. The CDR3 nucleotides are TGTGCCAGCAGTTTTAGCCAGGGCGATACACCCCTCCACTTT.

For this clonotype: Only one base separates this from a far larger clonotype, so it likely reflects a read error. The chain is built from TRBV2 and TRBJ2-7, with D perhaps TRBD1 (6 bases). The CDR3 sequence is 14 residues long. The V end was cut by 6 bases, the J end by 0 bases, with 12 bases between. CDR1 is SNHLY, CDR2 FYNNEI, per germline. DNA of the CDR3: TGTGCCAGCAGCCGGACAGAGAGCTCCTACGAGCAGTACTTC. Its protein is CASSRTESSYEQYF.

At least ten counts were recorded for this clonotype. The chain employs TRBV20-1 and TRBJ2-1; D gene unclear. CDR3 size: 12 residues. Germline V gene lookup returns CDR1 DFQATT and CDR2 SNEGSKA (reference sequence). V was trimmed by 0 bases and J by 10 bases, leaving 10 bases between them. The CDR3 DNA reads TGCAGTGCTAGAGATAGTCCCCTAGAGCAGTTCTTC. Its translation is CSARDSPLEQFF.

This clonotype was recorded at least ten times. V gene TRBV12-3 or TRBV12-4 combines with J gene TRBJ2-1, with 8 bases lining up with TRBD2. The CDR3 has 15 amino acids. V was pared by 1 base and J by 7 bases, with 6 bases of the junction left unmatched. CDR3 coding DNA: TGTGCCAGCAGTTTAGAAGTAGCGGGGAGGAATGAGCAGTTCTTC. Its translation is CASSLEVAGRNEQFF.

The rearrangement links TRBV24-1 to TRBJ2-5, with D perhaps TRBD1 (6 bases). Germline V CDR1 and CDR2: KGHDR, SFDVKD. This CDR3 spans 15 amino acids. The germline V and J ends were trimmed by 4 bases and 0 bases, with 11 bases remaining between them. The CDR3 coding sequence is TGTGCCACCAGTGAACCTCGGGACAACCAAGAGACCCAGTACTTC. This translates into CATSEPRDNQETQYF.

This clonotype was seen more than once but under ten times. The V and J genes are TRBV6-2 or TRBV6-3 and TRBJ2-3, with D perhaps TRBD1 (5 bases). V lost 7 bases and J lost 7, with 21 bases in between. Germline loops: CDR1 MNHEY, CDR2 SVGEGT. This CDR3 has 15 residues. The CDR3 DNA follows: TGTGCCAGCACACGAGGACAAGGTGGAACGAATACGCAGTATTTT. Protein sequence: CASTRGQGGTNTQYF.

The chain employs TRBV11-2 and TRBJ2-7, with D uncertain. Germline V gene data show CDR1 as SGHAT and CDR2 as FQNNGV. V was shortened by 5 bases and J by 4 bases, with 12 bases between the two germline ends. This CDR3 contains 13 residues. The DNA of the CDR3 is TGTGCCAGCAGCCCAGGAGTCGGATACGAGCAGTACTTC. This gives the protein CASSPGVGYEQYF.

This chain joins TRBV7-2 and TRBJ1-2, with TRBD1 matching over 7 bases. V was pared by 5 bases and J by 2 bases, with 8 bases of the junction left unmatched. The CDR3 totals 15 residues. Germline V CDR1 and CDR2: SGHTA, FQGNSA. DNA for the CDR3: TGTGCCAGCAGCAAACGCTACAGGGGAAACTATGGCTACACCTTC. Its protein product is CASSKRYRGNYGYTF.

Many counts were recorded for this clonotype. The chain joins TRBV6-6 to TRBJ1-5, with 8 bases fitting TRBD1. Trimming cost V 6 bases and J 3 bases; bases outside gene matches: 10. This CDR3 is 16 amino acids long. Germline V gives CDR1 MNHNY, CDR2 SVGAGI (reference sequence). The CDR3 nucleotides are TGTGCCAGCAGAAGCACTTACAGGGGGTACAATCAGCCCCAGCATTTT. This codes for CASRSTYRGYNQPQHF.

Details on this clonotype: It is likely a read error: a sequence one base away is far more abundant. The rearrangement uses TRBV29-1 and TRBJ2-1; 8 nucleotides match TRBD1. Germline V gene sequence: CDR1 SQVTM, CDR2 ANQGSEA. The V segment lost 3 bases and the J segment 10 bases; nucleotides outside the gene matches: 8. There are 13 residues in the CDR3. CDR3 DNA sequence: TGCAGCGTTGATGGGCAGGGGGCAGGAGAGCAGTTCTTC. Protein product: CSVDGQGAGEQFF.

This clonotype was seen at least ten times. The CDR3 is CSVEASGGPYEQYF. The CDR3 DNA sequence: TGCAGCGTTGAGGCTAGCGGAGGCCCCTACGAGCAGTACTTC. V usage is TRBV29-1 and J usage is TRBJ2-7, with TRBD2 matching 7 bases. Losses at the gene ends were 3 bases for V and 2 bases for J; bases not matched to a gene: 7. Germline CDR1 reads SQVTM; CDR2 reads ANQGSEA. The length of the CDR3 is 14 residues.

This clonotype was detected many times. V usage is TRBV5-4 and J usage is TRBJ2-5; 8 positions agree with TRBD2. This CDR3 spans 14 amino acids. The germline CDR1 and CDR2 sequences are SGHNT and YYREEE (reference sequence). V lost 1 base and J lost 2; bases outside the gene matches: 1. The CDR3 is CASSLRLAQETQYF. In DNA form, the CDR3 reads TGTGCCAGCAGCTTGAGACTAGCGCAAGAGACCCAGTACTTC.

This clonotype was seen repeatedly, ten times or more. V usage is TRBV19 and J usage is TRBJ2-1; D is possibly TRBD2 (6 bases). This CDR3 comprises 14 residues. V lost 3 bases and J lost 4, with 10 bases in between. Germline lookup yields CDR1 LNHDA and CDR2 SQIVND (reference sequence). Here the CDR3 reads CASSIGGAYNEQFF. In DNA, the CDR3 is TGTGCCAGTAGTATCGGCGGGGCGTACAATGAGCAGTTCTTC.

This clonotype was found many times. The chain is built from TRBV20-1 and TRBJ2-3; D is ambiguous. With 3 bases removed from V and 2 bases from J, the gap between germline ends came to 15 bases. The CDR3 has 15 amino acids. Germline loops: CDR1 DFQATT, CDR2 SNEGSKA (reference sequence). CDR3 protein: CSASLAHYATDTQYF. DNA for the CDR3: TGCAGTGCTAGTCTTGCACATTACGCCACAGATACGCAGTATTTT.

This clonotype was counted at least ten times. The chain uses TRBV20-1 and TRBJ2-7, with 7 bases lining up with TRBD2. Germline V gives CDR1 DFQATT, CDR2 SNEGSKA (reference sequence). Trimming removed 5 bases from V and 0 bases from J; junction bases left unmatched: 13. The CDR3 totals 16 residues. In DNA, the CDR3 is TGCAGTGCTGAGGTTCAAGCGGGACTTATCTCCTACGAGCAGTACTTC. It codes for CSAEVQAGLISYEQYF.

This clonotype was counted ten times or more. The chain links TRBV7-9 to TRBJ1-3; 12 positions agree with TRBD1. Trimming at V came to 7 bases and at J to 2 bases, leaving 12 bases not matched to a gene. In germline, CDR1 is SEHNR, CDR2 FQNEAQ (reference sequence). The CDR3 length is 18 residues. CDR3 nucleotide sequence: TGTGCCAGCACCGATACCGGGACAGGGGGCTTCGCTGGAAACACCATATATTTT. Protein product: CASTDTGTGGFAGNTIYF. Together with reference TRBV7-9 and TRBJ1-3, the CDR3 gives the full variable domain: DTGVSQNPRHKITKRGQNVTFRCDPISEHNRLYWYRQTLGQGPEFLTYFQNEAQLEKSRLLSDRFSAERPKGSFSTLEIQRTEQGDSAMYLCASTDTGTGGFAGNTIYFGEGSWLTVV.

In this sample, this clonotype turned up many times. CDR3 bases: TGCGCCAGCAGTCAATCCCCAGGGGTATATTCATGTCCACCCCTCCACTTT. This translates into CASSQSPGVYSCPPLHF. V and J are TRBV23-1 and TRBJ1-6, with D possibly TRBD1 on 6 matching bases. TRBV23-1 falls under the ORF class, with uncertain function. The CDR3 consists of 17 residues. Trimming removed 0 bases at V and 11 bases at J, with 20 bases between.

This clonotype was found many times. This chain links TRBV19 with TRBJ1-5; 8 bases are shared with TRBD1. Per germline, CDR1 LNHDA and CDR2 SQIVND (reference sequence). The CDR3 is 17 amino acids. V lost 0 bases, J lost 4 bases, and 8 bases stayed unmatched. CDR3 coding DNA: TGTGCCAGTAGTATAGACTCCAGGGGGCTGGGGAATCAGCCCCAGCATTTT. Translated: CASSIDSRGLGNQPQHF.

This clonotype was seen repeatedly, ten times or more. The rearrangement links TRBV5-4 to TRBJ2-5; TRBD1 agrees at 8 bases. V was clipped by 5 bases and J by 2 bases; unmatched bases: 8. Germline-derived CDR1 and CDR2 are SGHNT and YYREEE (reference sequence). The CDR3 is made up of 15 amino acids. The CDR3 protein is CASSLPGTGQETQYF. CDR3 nucleotide sequence: TGTGCCAGCAGTTTACCCGGGACAGGACAAGAGACCCAGTACTTC.

This clonotype came up many times. The chain is built from TRBV4-1 and TRBJ2-3; 12 nucleotides align to TRBD2. V lost 0 bases, J lost 4 bases, and 5 bases stayed unmatched. Germline CDR1 MGHRA, CDR2 YSYEKL. The CDR3 sequence is 17 residues long. CDR3 protein: CASSQERLAGAPDTQYF. The CDR3 coding sequence is TGCGCCAGCAGCCAAGAGCGACTAGCGGGAGCCCCAGATACGCAGTATTTT.

This clonotype was detected ten times or more. The V call is TRBV19, the J call TRBJ2-4; 9 bases align to TRBD2. Germline V gene data show CDR1 as LNHDA and CDR2 as SQIVND (reference sequence). The CDR3 is 21 residues long. The J segment lost 8 bases and the V segment lost 0 bases, leaving 23 bases of the junction unmatched. CDR3 in DNA: TGTGCCAGTAGTATAGATCCCGCAGGATGGCCGGCGAGCGGGAGGAAGGACATTCAGTACTTC. This translates into CASSIDPAGWPASGRKDIQYF. Full variable domain (outside the CDR3, taken from reference TRBV19 and TRBJ2-4): DGGITQSPKYLFRKEGQNVTLSCEQNLNHDAMYWYRQDPGQGLRLIYYSQIVNDFQKGDIAEGYSVSREKKESFPLTVTSAQKNPTAFYLCASSIDPAGWPASGRKDIQYFGAGTRLSVL.

This clonotype has a count of ten or more. The chain combines TRBV7-9 with TRBJ1-5; no clear D gene. In germline, CDR1 is SEHNR, CDR2 FQNEAQ (reference sequence). The CDR3 covers 15 residues. Trimming left V 2 bases short and J 0 bases short, with 8 bases between. CDR3 sequence reads: CASSLIGVSNQPQHF. DNA of the CDR3: TGTGCCAGCAGCTTAATCGGGGTTAGCAATCAGCCCCAGCATTTT.

In its sample, this clonotype was seen many times. The chain combines TRBV6-4 with TRBJ2-1; 12 positions match TRBD2. V trimming: 4 bases; J trimming: 5 bases; junction bases outside the gene matches: 21. CDR3 length equals 21 residues. Looked up from germline, CDR1 is MRHNA and CDR2 is SNTAGT. The CDR3: CASSGGGLAGGILGNHNEQFF. As DNA, the CDR3 is TGTGCCAGCAGTGGAGGGGGCCTAGCGGGGGGGATTTTGGGGAATCACAATGAGCAGTTCTTC.

This clonotype was observed many times. The chain recombines TRBV14 with TRBJ1-3, with no clear D. V lost 4 bases and J 0 bases, leaving 16 bases between the germline ends. CDR1 is SGHDN and CDR2 is FVKESK in the germline V gene. The CDR3 covers 17 residues. In DNA form, the CDR3 reads TGTGCCAGCAGCCGCCCTCCCCTGCCGAACTCTGGAAACACCATATATTTT. Protein product: CASSRPPLPNSGNTIYF.